This T cell receptor beta chain was sequenced during a study of response to subunit inactivated influenza vaccine. Study-wide points: A suggestion made by the authors is that each seasonal influenza vaccination recruits few new T cells.

V was trimmed by 5 bases and J by 2 bases, leaving 10 bases between them. This CDR3 has 14 residues. Per germline, CDR1 KGHSH and CDR2 LQKENI. Using its own MiXCR run on the RT-PCR reads, TCRdb lists one record per CDR3 protein. The data contain about 780,000 distinct CDR3 sequences, less than 20% of them seen just once; the ten biggest clones take up approximately 11%. Details on this clonotype: Its antigen is as yet unknown.

The chain carries TRBV18 and TRBJ1-5; possibly TRBD1 for D (6 bases). Material: PBMCs from blood, obtained approximately 5 days after vaccination. This clonotype was obtained from a man aged 45-65 years who received an inactivated influenza vaccine. Here the CDR3 DNA reads TGTGCCAGCTCAAAAGGGGGGGGCAATCAGCCCCAGCATTTT. Its protein product is CASSKGGGNQPQHF.